This note documents a single T cell receptor beta chain sequence. Its antigen is still unknown. This sample was taken from a study of OX40 agonist ivuxolimab in advanced cancers. Study-wide context: A partial response was reached by three patients: one with hepatocellular carcinoma and two with cutaneous melanoma.

Assay used: immunoSEQ multiplex PCR; TCRdb lists only in-frame clones, some missing. Here the sample spans 25,000 to 35,000 clones, roughly nine tenths being singletons. Study-level points and caveats: Expansion of clones was among the lowest in partial responders at 0.1-3.0 mg/kg. Specificity for antigen went undetermined in the expanded peripheral T cells. Low normalized T-cell clonal expansion also characterized some of the nonresponders.

The V and J ends lost 7 bases and 3 bases respectively, with 19 bases between them. CDR1 and CDR2 (germline): SNHLY, FYNNEI. There are 15 residues in the CDR3. The chain is built from TRBV2 and TRBJ2-7; unclear D gene. The input for sequencing was CD4+ or CD8+ T cells sorted from blood, taken in a trial of the OX40 agonist ivuxolimab. This TCR was recovered from an adult with an advanced solid tumor such as melanoma, head and neck, liver or kidney cancer. CDR3 amino acids: CASKFKADRIYEQYF. The DNA of the CDR3 is TGTGCCAGCAAATTTAAGGCGGATCGAATCTACGAGCAGTACTTC.